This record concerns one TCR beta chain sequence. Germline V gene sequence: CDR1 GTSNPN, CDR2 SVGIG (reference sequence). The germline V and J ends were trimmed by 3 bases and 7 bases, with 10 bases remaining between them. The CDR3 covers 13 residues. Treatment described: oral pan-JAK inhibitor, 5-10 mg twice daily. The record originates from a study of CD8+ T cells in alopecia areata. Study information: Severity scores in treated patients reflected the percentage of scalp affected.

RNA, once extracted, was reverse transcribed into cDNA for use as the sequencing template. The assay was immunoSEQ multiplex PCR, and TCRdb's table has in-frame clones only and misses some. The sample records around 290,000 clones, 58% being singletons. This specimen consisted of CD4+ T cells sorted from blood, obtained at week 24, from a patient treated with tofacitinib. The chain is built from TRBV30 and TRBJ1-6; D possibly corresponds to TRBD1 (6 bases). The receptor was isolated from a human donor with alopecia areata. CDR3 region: CAWRGTPNSPLHF. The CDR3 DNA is TGTGCCTGGAGAGGGACACCAAATTCACCCCTCCACTTT.